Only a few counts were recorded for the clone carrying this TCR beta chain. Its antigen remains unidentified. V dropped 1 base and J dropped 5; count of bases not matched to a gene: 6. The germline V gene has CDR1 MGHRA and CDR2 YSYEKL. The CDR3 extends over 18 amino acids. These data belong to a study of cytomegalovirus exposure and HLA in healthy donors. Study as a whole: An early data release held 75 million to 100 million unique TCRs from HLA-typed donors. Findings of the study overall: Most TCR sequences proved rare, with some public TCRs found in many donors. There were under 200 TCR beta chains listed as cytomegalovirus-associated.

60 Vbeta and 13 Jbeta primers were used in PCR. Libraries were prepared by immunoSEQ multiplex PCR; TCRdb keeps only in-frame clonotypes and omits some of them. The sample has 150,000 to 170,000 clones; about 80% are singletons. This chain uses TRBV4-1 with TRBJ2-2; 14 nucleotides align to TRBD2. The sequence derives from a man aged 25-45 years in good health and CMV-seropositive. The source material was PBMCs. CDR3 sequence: CASSQVGLAGDRTGELFF. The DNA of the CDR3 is TGCGCCAGCAGCCAAGTGGGACTAGCGGGAGATCGGACCGGGGAGCTGTTTTTT.